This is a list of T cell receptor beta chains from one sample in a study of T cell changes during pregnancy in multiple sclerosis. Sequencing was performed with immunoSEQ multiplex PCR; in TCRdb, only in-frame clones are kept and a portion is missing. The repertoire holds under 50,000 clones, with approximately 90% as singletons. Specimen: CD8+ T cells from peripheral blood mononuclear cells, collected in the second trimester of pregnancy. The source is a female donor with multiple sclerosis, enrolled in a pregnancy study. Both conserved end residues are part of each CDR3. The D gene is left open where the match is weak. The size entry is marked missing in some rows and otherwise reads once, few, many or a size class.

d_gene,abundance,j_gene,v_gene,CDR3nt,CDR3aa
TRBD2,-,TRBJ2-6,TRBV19,TGTGCCAGTTGTATGTGGGGGGGCTCTGGGGCCAACGTCCTGACTTTC,CASCMWGGSGANVLTF
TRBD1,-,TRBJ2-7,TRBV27,TGTGCCAGCAGTTTCGGACAGGGGACCGCCTACGAGCAGTACTTC,CASSFGQGTAYEQYF
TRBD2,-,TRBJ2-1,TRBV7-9,TGTGCCAGCAGCCCAGAAGGGACTAGCGCCTACAATGAGCAGTTCTTC,CASSPEGTSAYNEQFF
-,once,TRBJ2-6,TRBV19,TGTGCCAGTAGTTCGCCGACAGACGGGTCTGGGGCCAACGTCCTGACTTTC,CASSSPTDGSGANVLTF
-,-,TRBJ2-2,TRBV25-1,TGTGCCAGCAGTGAATCCCCCGGAGGAACCGGGGAGCTGTTTTTT,CASSESPGGTGELFF
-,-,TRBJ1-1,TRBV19,TGTGCCACCCGACCTCCCGGGAGCACTGAAGCTTTCTTT,CATRPPGSTEAFF
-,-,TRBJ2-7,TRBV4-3,TGCGCCAGCAGCCAAGATTACCCAGGGTGGGACGAGCAGTACTTC,CASSQDYPGWDEQYF
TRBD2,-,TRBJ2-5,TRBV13,TGTGCCAGCAGCCCTTTCGGCTCTAGCGGGGGGGAGACCCAGTACTTC,CASSPFGSSGGETQYF
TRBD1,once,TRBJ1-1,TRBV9,TGTGCCAGCAGCGCCATTAGGACAGGGGCAAAGGGTGAAGCTTTCTTT,CASSAIRTGAKGEAFF
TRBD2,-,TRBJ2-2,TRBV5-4,TGTGCCAGTTTCCCCCCAGCCACTAGCGGGGGGGCCAGCGGGGAGCTGTTTTTT,CASFPPATSGGASGELFF
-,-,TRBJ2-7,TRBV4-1,TGCGCCAGCAGCACATTACAGGGCTACGAGCAGTACTTC,CASSTLQGYEQYF
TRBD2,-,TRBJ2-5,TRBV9,TGTGCCAGCAGCGTAGGGCTAGCGGGGGAGTTGGAGACCCAGTACTTC,CASSVGLAGELETQYF
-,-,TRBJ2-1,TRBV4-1,TGCGCCAGCAGCCATTGGACTACCCCTAATGAGCAGTTCTTC,CASSHWTTPNEQFF
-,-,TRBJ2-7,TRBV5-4,TGTGCCAGCAGCTTGGCCGGACAAGTTTACGAGCAGTACTTC,CASSLAGQVYEQYF
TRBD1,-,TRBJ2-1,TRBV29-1,TGCAGCGTTGAAGATGGAGACAGGGAGTACAATGAGCAGTTCTTC,CSVEDGDREYNEQFF
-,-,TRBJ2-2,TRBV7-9,TGTGCCAGCAGCTCTCCCCCCGAGGCCGGGGAGCTGTTTTTT,CASSSPPEAGELFF
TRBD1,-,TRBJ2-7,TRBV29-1,TGCAGCGTTGAAGATCGGACAGGACTCTACGAGCAGTACTTC,CSVEDRTGLYEQYF
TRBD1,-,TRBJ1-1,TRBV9,TGTGCCAGCAGCGTAGGGGGACAGGGGGCTGAAGCTTTCTTT,CASSVGGQGAEAFF
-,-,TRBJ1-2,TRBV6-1,TGTGCCAGCAGTGAATATAACAGGCCAAGCTCTAACTATGGCTACACCTTC,CASSEYNRPSSNYGYTF
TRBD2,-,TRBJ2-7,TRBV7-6,TGTGCCAGCAGCTTACCTCCTAGCGGGGGAGAGTCCTACGAGCAGTACTTC,CASSLPPSGGESYEQYF
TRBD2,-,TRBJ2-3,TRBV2,TGTGCAGCTTGGACTAGCGGGGGTAGGGGCAGCACAGATACGCAGTATTTT,CAAWTSGGRGSTDTQYF
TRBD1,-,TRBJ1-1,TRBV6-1,TGTGCCAGCGGCAGACAGGGGGGTACTGAAGCTTTCTTT,CASGRQGGTEAFF
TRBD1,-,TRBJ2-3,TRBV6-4,TGTGCCAGCAGTGACTCGCCAGGGGGCGCAGATACGCAGTATTTT,CASSDSPGGADTQYF
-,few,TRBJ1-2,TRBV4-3,TGCGCCAGCAGCCAAGATACTAGCGCGACTAACTATGGCTACACCTTC,CASSQDTSATNYGYTF
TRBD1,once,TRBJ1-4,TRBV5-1,TGCGCCAGCAGCCCCGGTGGGACAGGGAGGTATAATGAAAAACTGTTTTTT,CASSPGGTGRYNEKLFF
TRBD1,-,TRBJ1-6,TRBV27,TGTGCCAGCAGCCCGGGACAGGGGAATTCACCCCTCCACTTT,CASSPGQGNSPLHF
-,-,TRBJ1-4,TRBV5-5,TGTGCCAGCAGCCTCCCAGGAGGGAAGAATAATGAAAAACTGTTTTTT,CASSLPGGKNNEKLFF
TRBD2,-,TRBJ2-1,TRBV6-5,TGTGCCAGCAGTTACTACGCTAGCGGGGGATACAATGAGCAGTTCTTC,CASSYYASGGYNEQFF
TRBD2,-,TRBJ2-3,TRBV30,TGTGCCTGGAGTCCCCCTAGCGGGAGCACAGATACGCAGTATTTT,CAWSPPSGSTDTQYF
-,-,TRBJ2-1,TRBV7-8,TGTGCCAGCAGCTTAGGACAGCACAATGAGCAGTTCTTC,CASSLGQHNEQFF